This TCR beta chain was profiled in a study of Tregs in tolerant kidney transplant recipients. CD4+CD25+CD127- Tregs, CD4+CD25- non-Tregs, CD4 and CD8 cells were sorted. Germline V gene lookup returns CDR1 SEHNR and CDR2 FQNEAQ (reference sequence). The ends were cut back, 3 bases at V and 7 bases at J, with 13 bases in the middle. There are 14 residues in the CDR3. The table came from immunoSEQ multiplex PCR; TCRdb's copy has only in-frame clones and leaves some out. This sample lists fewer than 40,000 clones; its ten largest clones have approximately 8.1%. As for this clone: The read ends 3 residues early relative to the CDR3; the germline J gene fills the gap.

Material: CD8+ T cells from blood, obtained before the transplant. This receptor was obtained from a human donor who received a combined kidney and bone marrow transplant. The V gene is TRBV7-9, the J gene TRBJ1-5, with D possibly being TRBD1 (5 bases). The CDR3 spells CASSFDSDIQPQHF. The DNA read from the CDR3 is TGTGCCAGCAGCTTCGACAGTGATATCCAGCCC.